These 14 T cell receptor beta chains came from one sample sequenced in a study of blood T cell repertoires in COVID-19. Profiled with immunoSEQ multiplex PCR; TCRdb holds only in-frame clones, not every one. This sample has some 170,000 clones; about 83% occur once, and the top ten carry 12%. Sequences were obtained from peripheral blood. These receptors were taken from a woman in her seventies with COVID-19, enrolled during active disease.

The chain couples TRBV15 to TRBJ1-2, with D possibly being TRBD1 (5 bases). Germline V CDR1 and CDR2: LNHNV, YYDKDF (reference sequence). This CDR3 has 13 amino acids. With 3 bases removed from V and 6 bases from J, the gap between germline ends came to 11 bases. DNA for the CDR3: TGTGCCACCAGCAGGTCCCAGGGCCATGGCTACACCTTC. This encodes CATSRSQGHGYTF.

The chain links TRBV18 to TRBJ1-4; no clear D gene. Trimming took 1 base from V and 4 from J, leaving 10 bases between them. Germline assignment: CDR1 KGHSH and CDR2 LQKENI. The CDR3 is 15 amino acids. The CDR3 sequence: CASSPQSGNNEKLFF. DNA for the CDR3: TGTGCCAGCTCACCACAGTCGGGGAATAATGAAAAACTGTTTTTT.

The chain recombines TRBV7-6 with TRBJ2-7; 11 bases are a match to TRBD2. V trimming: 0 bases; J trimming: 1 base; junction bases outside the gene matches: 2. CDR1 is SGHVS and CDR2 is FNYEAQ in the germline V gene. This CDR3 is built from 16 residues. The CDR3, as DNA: TGTGCCAGCAGCTTAGCGTCTAGCGGGGGGTCCTACGAGCAGTACTTC. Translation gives CASSLASSGGSYEQYF. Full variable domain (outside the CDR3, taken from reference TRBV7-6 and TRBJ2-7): GAGVSQSPRYKVTKRGQDVALRCDPISGHVSLYWYRQALGQGPEFLTYFNYEAQQDKSGLPNDRFSAERPEGSISTLTIQRTEQRDSAMYRCASSLASSGGSYEQYFGPGTRLTVT.

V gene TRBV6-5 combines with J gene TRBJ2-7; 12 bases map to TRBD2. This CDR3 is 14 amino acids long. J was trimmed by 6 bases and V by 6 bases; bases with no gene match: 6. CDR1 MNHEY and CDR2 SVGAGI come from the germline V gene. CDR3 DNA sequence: TGTGCCAGCAGCCCCGGGACTAGCGGGTTCGAGCAGTACTTC. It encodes CASSPGTSGFEQYF.

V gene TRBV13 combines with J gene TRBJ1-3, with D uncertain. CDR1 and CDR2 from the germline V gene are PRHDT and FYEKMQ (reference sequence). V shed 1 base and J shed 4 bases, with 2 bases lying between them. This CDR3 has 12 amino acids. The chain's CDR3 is CASSLAGNTIYF. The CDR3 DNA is TGTGCCAGCAGCTTAGCAGGAAACACCATATATTTT.

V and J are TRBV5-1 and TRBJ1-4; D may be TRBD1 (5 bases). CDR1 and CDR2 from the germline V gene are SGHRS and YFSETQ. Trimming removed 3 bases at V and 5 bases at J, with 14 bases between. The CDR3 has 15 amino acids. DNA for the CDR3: TGCGCCAGCAGCTCGGGGGGGACGTCGAATGAAAAACTGTTTTTT. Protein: CASSSGGTSNEKLFF.

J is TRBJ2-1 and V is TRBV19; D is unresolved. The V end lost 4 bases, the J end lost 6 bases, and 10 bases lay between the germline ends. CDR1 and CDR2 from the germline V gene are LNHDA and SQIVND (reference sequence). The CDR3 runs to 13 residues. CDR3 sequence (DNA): TGTGCCAGTAGTACAGGCAATTTCAATGAGCAGTTCTTC. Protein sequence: CASSTGNFNEQFF.

The CDR3 DNA follows: TGTGCCAGCTCATTCTCGGACTCGGACTATGGCTACACCTTC. This encodes CASSFSDSDYGYTF. This chain links TRBV18 with TRBJ1-2; no definite D call. V lost 5 bases to trimming and J lost 3 bases, with 13 bases between them. The CDR3 runs to 14 residues. Germline V CDR1 and CDR2: KGHSH, LQKENI.

The CDR3 coding sequence is TGTGCCTGGAGTGTACACCCAGCGGGAGTAGTGAATGAGCAGTTCTTC. Its protein is CAWSVHPAGVVNEQFF. The rearrangement links TRBV30 to TRBJ2-1; TRBD2 matches at 8 bases. The CDR3 loop spans 16 amino acids. The V segment lost 0 bases and the J segment 7 bases; nucleotides outside the gene matches: 11. CDR1 and CDR2 (germline): GTSNPN, SVGIG (reference sequence).

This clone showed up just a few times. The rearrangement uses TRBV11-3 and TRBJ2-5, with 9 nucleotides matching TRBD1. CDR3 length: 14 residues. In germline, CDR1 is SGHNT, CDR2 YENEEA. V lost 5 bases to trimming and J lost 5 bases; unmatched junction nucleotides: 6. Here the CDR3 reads CASSRGTGWETQYF. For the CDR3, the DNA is TGTGCCAGCAGCCGCGGGACAGGGTGGGAGACCCAGTACTTC.

CDR3 sequence (DNA): TGTGCCATCAGTGAGCGGGACAGGGGCGTGAACACTGAAGCTTTCTTT. Protein product: CAISERDRGVNTEAFF. The chain combines TRBV10-3 with TRBJ1-1; the match to TRBD1 covers 10 bases. CDR3 size: 16 residues. Looked up from germline, CDR1 is ENHRY and CDR2 is SYGVKD. The V and J ends lost 2 bases and 0 bases, in that order; junction bases with no gene match: 3.

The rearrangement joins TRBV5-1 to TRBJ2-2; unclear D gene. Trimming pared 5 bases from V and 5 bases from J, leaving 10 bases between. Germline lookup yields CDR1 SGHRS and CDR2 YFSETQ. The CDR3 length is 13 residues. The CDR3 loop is CASRQGETGELFF. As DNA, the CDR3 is TGCGCCAGCAGACAAGGAGAGACCGGGGAGCTGTTTTTT.

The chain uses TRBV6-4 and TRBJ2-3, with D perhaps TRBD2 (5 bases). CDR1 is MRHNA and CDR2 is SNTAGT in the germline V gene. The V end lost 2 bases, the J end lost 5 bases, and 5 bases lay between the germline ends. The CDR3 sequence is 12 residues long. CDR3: CASSDEGDTQYF. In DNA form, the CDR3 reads TGTGCCAGCAGTGACGAGGGAGATACGCAGTATTTT.

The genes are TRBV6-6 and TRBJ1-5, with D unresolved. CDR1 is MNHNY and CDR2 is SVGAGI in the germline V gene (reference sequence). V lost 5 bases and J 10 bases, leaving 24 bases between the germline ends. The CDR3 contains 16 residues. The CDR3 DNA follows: TGTGCCAGCAGTCCCCTCCAGGTCCAATACCCTCGACCCCAGCATTTT. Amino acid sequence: CASSPLQVQYPRPQHF.